These 19 T cell receptor beta chains originate from one sample sequenced in a study of shared clonotypes between healthy human individuals. This table comes from immunoSEQ multiplex PCR, and its TCRdb copy is limited to in-frame clones, with some not included. The data show about 490,000 clones, 81% seen once. Sequencing used PBMCs. The receptors were gathered from a woman between 35 and 50 years old in good health. Some clones in this sample may be carry-over from other donors' samples.

This clone was picked up a small number of times. The rearrangement uses TRBV29-1 and TRBJ2-7, with D perhaps being TRBD1 or TRBD2 (6 bases each). V lost 3 bases and J 7 bases, leaving 16 bases between the germline ends. CDR1 SQVTM and CDR2 ANQGSEA come from the germline V gene. CDR3 size: 13 residues. The chain's CDR3 is CSVDSTGAGEQYF. CDR3 sequence (DNA): TGCAGCGTTGACAGCACGGGGGCGGGGGAGCAGTACTTC.

V gene TRBV29-1 combines with J gene TRBJ1-3; D is ambiguous. The V gene's germline CDR1 is SQVTM and CDR2 ANQGSEA. The CDR3 is made up of 13 amino acids. V lost 4 bases and J 1 base, leaving 8 bases between the germline ends. The CDR3 is CSVGVGSGNTIYF. DNA for the CDR3: TGCAGCGTTGGAGTGGGTTCTGGAAACACCATATATTTT.

Concerning this clone itself: Since the CDR3 does not end with the conserved phenylalanine or tryptophan, this likely comes from a read error. No DNA is shown, since the ends of the CDR3 on it are uncertain; the CDR3 is the one TCRdb lists. This chain connects TRBV6-5 to TRBJ1-1. The CDR3 is made up of 13 amino acids, end residues included. CDR1 is MNHEY, CDR2 SVGAGI, per germline. CDR3 residues: CASSYELSGPRHI.

The chain is built from TRBV6-1 and TRBJ1-5, with D tentatively TRBD1 (5 bases). CDR1 and CDR2 from the germline V gene are MNHNS and SASEGT. This CDR3 has 15 amino acids. V was cut by 7 bases and J by 7 bases, with 20 bases left in between. The CDR3 protein is CASTKGRGAGQPQHF. The CDR3 nucleotides read TGTGCCAGCACTAAGGGTCGGGGCGCAGGGCAGCCCCAGCATTTT.

In DNA, the CDR3 is TGTGCCAGCAGTTACCTCACAGGCCAAGAGACCCAGTACTTC. This translates into CASSYLTGQETQYF. The V call is TRBV6-6, the J call TRBJ2-5; D perhaps matches TRBD1 (5 bases). There are 14 residues in the CDR3. V was clipped by 2 bases and J by 1 base, with 8 bases between them. The germline V gene encodes CDR1 MNHNY and CDR2 SVGAGI (reference sequence).

The chain recombines TRBV4-1 with TRBJ1-2; D not resolved. In germline, CDR1 is MGHRA, CDR2 YSYEKL. V was shortened by 0 bases and J by 6 bases, with 17 bases between the two germline ends. The CDR3 sequence is 16 residues long. Here the CDR3 reads CASSQDSSGVMDGYTF. The CDR3 DNA reads as TGCGCCAGCAGCCAAGATTCCAGCGGGGTTATGGATGGCTACACCTTC.

The chain uses TRBV4-1 and TRBJ2-7, with 8 bases fitting TRBD2. The CDR3 totals 15 residues. Unmatched junction bases numbered 8, after V lost 0 bases and J lost 7 bases. Per germline, CDR1 MGHRA and CDR2 YSYEKL. The CDR3 DNA follows: TGCGCCAGCAGCCAAGACATGGACGGGAGGGTTGAGCAGTACTTC. Its protein is CASSQDMDGRVEQYF.

The CDR3 coding sequence is TGTGCCAGCAGTTTAAAGGTACCCTACGAGCAGTACTTC. As protein: CASSLKVPYEQYF. The gene calls are TRBV28 and TRBJ2-7, with no clear D. CDR1 is MDHEN, CDR2 SYDVKM, per germline. The ends were cut back, 2 bases at V and 2 bases at J, with 7 bases in the middle. The CDR3 sequence is 13 residues long.

The rearrangement links TRBV6-5 to TRBJ2-1; TRBD1 or TRBD2 may be the D gene (6 bases each). The CDR3 runs to 14 residues. Per germline, CDR1 MNHEY and CDR2 SVGAGI. The V gene lost 2 bases and the J gene lost 9 bases, with 14 bases spanning the gap. The DNA of the CDR3 is TGTGCCAGCAGTTACGGGGGGCTAGAAAGTGAGCAGTTCTTC. Translated, it gives CASSYGGLESEQFF.

This clone showed up just a few times. The V and J genes are TRBV2 and TRBJ2-3; 7 bases are shared with TRBD2. The germline V gene encodes CDR1 SNHLY and CDR2 FYNNEI. This CDR3 is 12 amino acids long. The junction had 3 bases not matched to a gene; V was cut back by 5 bases and J by 7 bases. Here the CDR3 reads CASSRLAYTQYF. As DNA, the CDR3 is TGTGCCAGCAGTAGACTAGCATATACGCAGTATTTT.

A remark on this clone: A read error is likely here: a far larger clone is one base away. Written as DNA, the CDR3 is TGTTCCAGCAGCTTAAATCCCAGACTAGCGGGGCCTTCTGGGGCCAACGTCCTGACTTTC. Protein: CSSSLNPRLAGPSGANVLTF. The J gene is TRBJ2-6, the V gene TRBV7-3; 11 bases align to TRBD2. Germline-derived CDR1 and CDR2 are SGHTA and FQGTGA. The CDR3 length is 20 residues.

The J gene is TRBJ2-7, the V gene TRBV5-4, with D perhaps TRBD1 (5 bases). There are 16 residues in the CDR3. V lost 3 bases and J lost 0, with 16 bases in between. CDR1 and CDR2 (germline): SGHNT, YYREEE (reference sequence). CDR3 in amino acids: CASSSDGARSSYEQYF. The CDR3 coding sequence is TGTGCCAGCAGCTCTGATGGGGCTAGAAGCTCCTACGAGCAGTACTTC.

This rearrangement joins TRBV7-9 to TRBJ2-7; 9 nucleotides align to TRBD1. J gave up 5 bases and V 5 bases, and 7 bases lay outside the gene matches. The germline CDR1 and CDR2 sequences are SEHNR and FQNEAQ (reference sequence). The CDR3 is 14 amino acids. The chain's CDR3 is CASSKPGQGHEQYF. The DNA of the CDR3 is TGTGCCAGCAGCAAACCGGGACAGGGACACGAGCAGTACTTC.

The chain recombines TRBV6-1 with TRBJ2-2, with TRBD2 matching 7 bases. CDR1 and CDR2 from the germline V gene are MNHNS and SASEGT. Germline trimming cut 3 bases from V and 3 bases from J; bases unmatched to any gene: 4. This CDR3 region has 15 residues. Here the CDR3 reads CASSDLGGYTGELFF. The CDR3 DNA reads TGTGCCAGCAGTGATTTGGGGGGGTACACCGGGGAGCTGTTTTTT.

The rearrangement links TRBV6-1 to TRBJ1-4, with D unresolved. This CDR3 is built from 15 residues. V dropped 5 bases and J dropped 7 bases, with 17 bases sitting between them. The V gene's germline CDR1 is MNHNS and CDR2 SASEGT. CDR3 DNA sequence: TGTGCCAGCAGTTCTCACTTAGCGGGGTCTGAAAAACTGTTTTTT. As protein: CASSSHLAGSEKLFF.

The V gene is TRBV4-1, the J gene TRBJ2-2; TRBD2 agrees at 15 bases. The length of the CDR3 is 17 residues. V dropped 8 bases and J dropped 0; count of bases not matched to a gene: 4. The V gene's germline CDR1 is MGHRA and CDR2 YSYEKL. Here the CDR3 DNA reads TGCGCCAGCGCGAGGACTAGCGGGAGGGCGAACACCGGGGAGCTGTTTTTT. It translates to CASARTSGRANTGELFF.

Concerning this clone itself: This likely traces to a read error, being one base from a far larger clone. This rearrangement joins TRBV5-1 to TRBJ2-7, with a tentative D call TRBD1 (6 bases). The germline gives CDR1 SGHRS, CDR2 YFSETQ. The CDR3 has 14 residues. The CDR3 protein is CSSSRQTGAYEQYF. The CDR3 bases are TGCTCCAGCAGCCGACAGACAGGCGCCTACGAGCAGTACTTC.

A word on this clone: A read error is likely here: a far larger clone is one base away. The J gene is TRBJ1-2, the V gene TRBV29-1; D ambiguous. The CDR3 covers 13 residues. Germline values: CDR1 SQVTM, CDR2 ANQGSEA. In DNA form, the CDR3 reads TGCAGCGTTGAAGATAGCTCCGTCTATGGCTACATCTTC. Protein sequence: CSVEDSSVYGYIF.

This clone was seen a few times. V is TRBV4-2 and J is TRBJ1-1, with D perhaps TRBD1 (5 bases). This CDR3 has 15 residues. Germline V CDR1 and CDR2: LGHNA, YNFKEQ. V was pared by 0 bases and J by 1 base, with 9 bases between. The CDR3: CASSQDGTGNTEAFF. In nucleotides, the CDR3 is TGTGCCAGCAGCCAAGATGGGACGGGGAACACTGAAGCTTTCTTT.